This TCR beta chain is from a study of cytomegalovirus exposure and HLA in healthy donors. General study results and limits: An analysis that was carried out later associated some 17,000 TCR beta sequences with HLA alleles at 0.05 false discovery rate.

V was trimmed by 2 bases and J by 9 bases, leaving 14 bases between them. The length of the CDR3 is 14 residues. Germline lookup yields CDR1 MNHEY and CDR2 SMNVEV (reference sequence). In its sample, this clone was seen once. Its antigen is not known. 13 Jbeta primers and 60 Vbeta primers were used for the PCR. The authors' processing: There were 80 million or so unique TCR beta chains by a later count, and approximately 10 million of them were shared. Profiled with immunoSEQ multiplex PCR; TCRdb holds only in-frame clones, not every one. The V and J calls and clone size were taken over from that table, and D and trimming were inferred from the DNA. The table records roughly 100,000 clones, roughly 71% of them present only once.

Material: PBMCs. The chain is built from TRBV27 and TRBJ1-5; D not certain. The source is a male donor in good health and CMV-seropositive. In DNA, the CDR3 is TGTGCCAGCAGTTTAGGGCAGGCCGTGGGGCCCCAGCATTTT. This codes for CASSLGQAVGPQHF.